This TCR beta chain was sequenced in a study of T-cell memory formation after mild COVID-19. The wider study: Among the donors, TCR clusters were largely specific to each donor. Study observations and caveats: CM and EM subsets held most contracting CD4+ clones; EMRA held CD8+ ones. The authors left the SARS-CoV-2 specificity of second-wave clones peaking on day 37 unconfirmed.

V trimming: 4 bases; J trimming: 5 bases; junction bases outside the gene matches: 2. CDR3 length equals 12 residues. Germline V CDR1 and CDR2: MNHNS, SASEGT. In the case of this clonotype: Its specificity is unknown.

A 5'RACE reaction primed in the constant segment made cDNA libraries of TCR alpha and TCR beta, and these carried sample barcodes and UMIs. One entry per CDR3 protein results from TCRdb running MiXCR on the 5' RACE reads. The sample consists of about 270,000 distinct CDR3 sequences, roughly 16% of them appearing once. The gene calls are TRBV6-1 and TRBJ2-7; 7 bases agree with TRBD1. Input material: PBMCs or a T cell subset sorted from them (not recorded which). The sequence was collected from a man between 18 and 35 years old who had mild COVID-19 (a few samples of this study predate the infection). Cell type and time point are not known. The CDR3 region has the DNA TGTGCCAGCAGTGGACAGGGAGACGAGCAGTACTTC. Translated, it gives CASSGQGDEQYF.